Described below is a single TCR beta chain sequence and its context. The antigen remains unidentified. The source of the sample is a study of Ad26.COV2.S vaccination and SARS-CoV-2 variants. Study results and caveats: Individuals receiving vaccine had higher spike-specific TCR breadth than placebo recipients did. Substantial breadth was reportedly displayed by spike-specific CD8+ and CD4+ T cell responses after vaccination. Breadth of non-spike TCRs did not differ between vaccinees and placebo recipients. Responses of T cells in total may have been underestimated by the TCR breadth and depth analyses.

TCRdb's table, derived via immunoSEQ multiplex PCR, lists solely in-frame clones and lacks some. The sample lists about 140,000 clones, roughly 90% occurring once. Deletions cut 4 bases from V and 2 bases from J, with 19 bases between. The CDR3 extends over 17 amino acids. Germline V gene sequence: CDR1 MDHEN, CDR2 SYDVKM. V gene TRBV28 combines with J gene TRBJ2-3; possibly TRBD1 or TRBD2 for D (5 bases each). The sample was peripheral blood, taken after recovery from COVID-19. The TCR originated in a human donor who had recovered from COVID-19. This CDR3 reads CASSSNVVAGATDTQYF. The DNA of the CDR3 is TGTGCCAGCAGTTCCAACGTAGTTGCCGGGGCCACAGATACGCAGTATTTT.